A single sample gave rise to the 3 T cell receptor beta chains below, sequenced in a study of breast tumors, draining lymph nodes, adjacent tissues. Breast cancer patients provided tissue from their axillary draining lymph nodes. TCRdb re-analysed the multiplex PCR reads in MiXCR, keeping a single row per CDR3 protein. The data show some 250,000 distinct CDR3 sequences, with under 35% seen just once and approximately 3.6% held by the top ten. Sequencing used axillary lymph node tissue. These receptors were collected from a female donor with breast cancer. Some clones in this sample may be carry-over from other donors' samples.

This clonotype has ten or more counts. The genes are TRBV4-1 and TRBJ1-2; no definite D call. This CDR3 has 13 residues. The ends were cut back, 3 bases at V and 6 bases at J, with 11 bases in the middle. Germline V lookup: CDR1 MGHRA, CDR2 YSYEKL. CDR3 sequence: CASSHPAGHGYTF. The CDR3 DNA is TGCGCCAGCAGCCATCCCGCCGGACATGGCTACACCTTC.

With regard to this clonotype: This could be a read error, since a much larger clone is one nucleotide away. V gene TRBV20-1 combines with J gene TRBJ2-1, with D tentatively TRBD2 (7 bases). CDR3 length equals 14 residues. The V gene's germline CDR1 is DFQATT and CDR2 SNEGSKA (reference sequence). The V end lost 6 bases, the J end lost 9 bases, and 21 bases lay between the germline ends. CDR3 nucleotides: TGCAGTGCAGGGGGGCTAGGGAGGGGCACTGAGCAGTTCTTC. Translated, it gives CSAGGLGRGTEQFF.

The gene calls are TRBV10-3 and TRBJ1-2, with D uncertain. CDR1 is ENHRY and CDR2 is SYGVKD in the germline V gene. The CDR3 is 13 residues long. V dropped 10 bases and J dropped 5 bases, with 17 bases sitting between them. The CDR3 region is CATAEGEEYGYTF. CDR3 nucleotides: TGTGCCACGGCCGAGGGAGAGGAGTATGGCTACACCTTC.